A single sample is the source of the 25 T cell receptor beta chains below, sequenced in a study of CD8+CD57+ T cells in acquired aplastic anemia. TCR beta VDJ and CDR3 were profiled, and genomic DNA was the template. Using its own MiXCR run on the reads, TCRdb lists one record per CDR3 protein. The sample holds 35,000 to 45,000 distinct CDR3 sequences, approximately 67% seen once. Input material: sorted CD4+, CD8+, or CD8+CD57+ T cells (not recorded which) from PBMCs. Source of these receptors: a human donor in good health, serving as a control.

In its sample, this clonotype was seen once. The J gene is TRBJ2-7, the V gene TRBV7-2; tentatively, D is TRBD1 (7 bases). The ends were cut back, 0 bases at V and 2 bases at J, with 8 bases in the middle. The germline CDR1 and CDR2 sequences are SGHTA and FQGNSA. This CDR3 region has 14 residues. CDR3 sequence (DNA): TGTGCCAGCAGCTTAGCCAGGGGGGCCTACGAGCAGTACTTC. This encodes CASSLARGAYEQYF.

J is TRBJ2-7 and V is TRBV2; D possibly uses TRBD1 or TRBD2 (5 bases each). V was cut by 6 bases and J by 5 bases, with 11 bases left in between. This CDR3 spans 12 amino acids. Germline V gene lookup returns CDR1 SNHLY and CDR2 FYNNEI. CDR3 sequence: CASRSGGNEQYV. The CDR3 nucleotides are TGTGCCAGCAGGAGTGGGGGAAACGAGCAGTACGTC.

This rearrangement joins TRBV11-2 to TRBJ1-5; TRBD1 aligns across 8 bases. The germline V gene encodes CDR1 SGHAT and CDR2 FQNNGV. The CDR3 sequence is 15 residues long. After removal of 0 bases from V and 9 bases from J, the junction contained 7 bases not matched to a gene. CDR3 sequence (DNA): TGTGCCAGCAGCTTAGATGGGACAGGACATCGGCCCCAGCATTTT. Translated: CASSLDGTGHRPQHF.

The chain joins TRBV24-1 to TRBJ2-3; D remains ambiguous. Germline-derived CDR1 and CDR2 are KGHDR and SFDVKD. This CDR3 spans 15 amino acids. The ends were cut back, 1 base at V and 2 bases at J, with 9 bases in the middle. CDR3 nucleotide sequence: TGTGCCACCAGTGATTTAACAGATTCCACAGATACGCAGTATTTT. It encodes CATSDLTDSTDTQYF.

In its sample, this clonotype was seen a few times. V gene TRBV9 combines with J gene TRBJ2-7; no definite D call. Germline CDR1 is SGDLS and CDR2 is YYNGEE. Trimming took off 4 bases at V and 3 bases at J, with 14 bases between the two ends. The CDR3 runs 14 residues. CDR3 nucleotide sequence: TGTGCCAGCAGCAGAGTGGCCCTACACTACGAGCAGTACTTC. Translating it yields CASSRVALHYEQYF.

The chain employs TRBV29-1 and TRBJ2-7, with D possibly being TRBD1 (5 bases). The CDR3 has 12 residues. CDR1 is SQVTM and CDR2 is ANQGSEA in the germline V gene. The V end lost 4 bases, the J end lost 2 bases, and 9 bases lay between the germline ends. CDR3 residues: CSVGTSPYEQYF. The CDR3 region has the DNA TGCAGCGTTGGGACATCCCCCTACGAGCAGTACTTC.

V is TRBV24-1 and J is TRBJ1-5; D unclear. V was clipped by 7 bases and J by 1 base, with 10 bases between them. The CDR3 loop spans 14 amino acids. Germline CDR1 reads KGHDR; CDR2 reads SFDVKD. The CDR3: CATSSGYSNQPQHF. CDR3 in DNA: TGTGCCACCAGCTCGGGGTACAGCAATCAGCCCCAGCATTTT.

The gene calls are TRBV20-1 and TRBJ2-1; maybe TRBD2 (6 bases). The length of the CDR3 is 15 residues. Germline loops: CDR1 DFQATT, CDR2 SNEGSKA (reference sequence). V was shortened by 5 bases and J by 0 bases, with 14 bases between the two germline ends. The CDR3 sequence: CSASSVKGSYNEQFF. The CDR3 nucleotides are TGCAGTGCTTCTAGCGTGAAGGGCTCCTACAATGAGCAGTTCTTC.

The chain employs TRBV29-1 and TRBJ1-2, with D hard to call. CDR3 length equals 14 residues. With 5 bases removed from V and 5 bases from J, the gap between germline ends came to 18 bases. Germline CDR1 SQVTM, CDR2 ANQGSEA. The CDR3, as DNA: TGCAGCGTTCTGACGGCCCCGACTCTTTATGGCTACACCTTC. The encoded protein is CSVLTAPTLYGYTF.

Sample share makes this clonotype medium-sized. The CDR3 region is CASSVGLGVAGQYF. The CDR3 DNA follows: TGTGCCAGCAGCGTAGGGCTGGGGGTAGCGGGGCAGTACTTC. The V and J genes are TRBV9 and TRBJ2-7; 7 bases match TRBD2. CDR1 SGDLS and CDR2 YYNGEE come from the germline V gene. Germline trimming cut 0 bases from V and 9 bases from J; bases unmatched to any gene: 9. CDR3 length: 14 amino acids.

As to this clonotype: A junction boundary mismatches the germline segment, possibly from a read error. The V and J genes are TRBV4-1 and TRBJ1-4, with 8 bases aligning to TRBD1. The CDR3 is 14 amino acids. In germline, CDR1 is MGHRA, CDR2 YSYEKL. The CDR3 DNA sequence: TGCGCCAGCAGCCAAGGGACAGGGAATGAAAAACCGTCTTTT. This translates into CASSQGTGNEKPSF.

This clonotype was detected ten times or more. The chain links TRBV12-3 or TRBV12-4 to TRBJ2-2; D is unresolved. V lost 7 bases to trimming and J lost 4 bases, with 10 bases between them. This CDR3 has 13 amino acids. CDR3 region: CASKSEATGELFF. The CDR3 region has the DNA TGTGCCAGCAAATCAGAGGCCACCGGGGAGCTGTTTTTT.

The chain combines TRBV7-9 with TRBJ2-3; D is undetermined. Germline assignment: CDR1 SEHNR and CDR2 FQNEAQ (reference sequence). V lost 4 bases, J lost 7 bases, and 9 bases lay in between. The CDR3 runs 12 residues. The CDR3 DNA sequence: TGTGCCAGCAGCTATCCGCAGAATACGCAGTATTTT. Encoded protein: CASSYPQNTQYF.

The chain uses TRBV4-2 and TRBJ2-2, with TRBD2 matching over 9 bases. The CDR3 consists of 14 residues. V gave up 5 bases and J gave up 7 bases; unmatched junction bases: 5. CDR1 LGHNA and CDR2 YNFKEQ come from the germline V gene. The CDR3 DNA follows: TGTGCCAGCAGCGCCGGGACTAGCCACGGGGAGCTGTTTTTT. Amino acid sequence: CASSAGTSHGELFF.

This clonotype was seen just once. The chain recombines TRBV29-1 with TRBJ2-1; 12 nucleotides match TRBD2. The CDR3 consists of 16 residues. From germline, CDR1 is SQVTM and CDR2 ANQGSEA. V was pared by 4 bases and J by 4 bases, with 8 bases of the junction left unmatched. CDR3 loop: CSVGSLAGGPYNEQFF. The CDR3 DNA reads TGCAGCGTTGGGTCCCTAGCGGGGGGGCCGTACAATGAGCAGTTCTTC.

This clonotype was seen only once. The CDR3 here is CASSQARPISGNTIYF. For the CDR3, the DNA is TGCGCCAGCAGCCAAGCTCGACCGATCTCTGGAAACACCATATATTTT. This chain links TRBV4-1 with TRBJ1-3; D ambiguous. CDR1 is MGHRA and CDR2 is YSYEKL in the germline V gene. The CDR3 loop spans 16 amino acids. Trimming shortened V by 1 base and J by 0 bases, and 10 bases separated the two germline ends.

This clonotype was picked up many times. The chain recombines TRBV9 with TRBJ1-5; D remains unclear. Trimming cost V 2 bases and J 11 bases, with 14 bases left between them. Looked up from germline, CDR1 is SGDLS and CDR2 is YYNGEE. This CDR3 is built from 13 residues. CDR3 sequence reads: CASSVDPGSAQHF. The CDR3 DNA reads TGTGCCAGCAGCGTCGACCCTGGATCGGCCCAGCATTTT. Complete variable domain (other parts from reference TRBV9 and TRBJ1-5): DSGVTQTPKHLITATGQRVTLRCSPRSGDLSVYWYQQSLDQGLQFLIQYYNGEERAKGNILERFSAQQFPDLHSELNLSSLELGDSALYFCASSVDPGSAQHFGDGTRLSIL.

The J gene is TRBJ1-5, the V gene TRBV15; D gene unclear. The CDR3 is 15 residues long. Germline V gene lookup returns CDR1 LNHNV and CDR2 YYDKDF (reference sequence). Deletions cut 0 bases from V and 6 bases from J, with 12 bases between. CDR3 DNA sequence: TGTGCCACCAGCAGAGATCTCTGGGAAGGTCAGCCCCAGCATTTT. Translating gives CATSRDLWEGQPQHF.

J is TRBJ1-3 and V is TRBV25-1; D gene ambiguous. V was pared by 1 base and J by 2 bases, with 6 bases between. CDR1 is MGHDK, CDR2 SYGVNS, per germline. The CDR3 runs to 14 residues. The CDR3 here is CASSESGPGNTIYF. The CDR3 nucleotides are TGTGCCAGCAGTGAATCGGGCCCTGGAAACACCATATATTTT.

The DNA for the CDR3 is TGTGCCAGCATCGTCGGCCGACAACCATATGGCTACACCTTC. Translated: CASIVGRQPYGYTF. The chain has TRBV25-1 and TRBJ1-2; no firm D call. V was pared by 7 bases and J by 5 bases, with 17 bases between. Germline CDR1 and CDR2: MGHDK and SYGVNS. The CDR3 spans 14 residues.

This chain joins TRBV29-1 and TRBJ2-6, with a weak D call TRBD2 (5 bases). The CDR3 has 14 amino acids. Trimming left V 7 bases short and J 6 bases short, with 16 bases between. Germline assignment: CDR1 SQVTM and CDR2 ANQGSEA. CDR3 protein: CSALAPTEANVLTF. CDR3 sequence (DNA): TGCAGCGCCCTAGCCCCGACCGAGGCCAACGTCCTGACTTTC.

The table lists this clonotype with many counts. The chain couples TRBV4-1 to TRBJ2-7; D is unresolved. V was clipped by 0 bases and J by 1 base, with 13 bases between them. In germline, CDR1 is MGHRA, CDR2 YSYEKL. The CDR3 runs to 16 residues. The CDR3: CASSQDSFGFSYEQYF. The DNA of the CDR3 is TGCGCCAGCAGCCAAGATAGTTTCGGTTTTTCCTACGAGCAGTACTTC.

This chain connects TRBV7-6 to TRBJ2-7; 7 bases are a match to TRBD1. V gave up 5 bases and J gave up 5 bases; unmatched junction bases: 9. The CDR3 length is 14 residues. Germline values: CDR1 SGHVS, CDR2 FNYEAQ. This chain's CDR3 is CASSPQQGFDEQYF. In DNA form, the CDR3 reads TGTGCCAGCAGCCCCCAACAGGGGTTCGACGAGCAGTACTTC.

This clonotype was observed many times. The chain uses TRBV5-6 and TRBJ1-1; possibly TRBD1 for D (6 bases). The V end was cut by 4 bases, the J end by 2 bases, with 21 bases between. The CDR3 extends over 17 amino acids. Per the germline V gene, CDR1 is SGHDT and CDR2 is YYEEEE. CDR3 loop: CASSPDYSGEFNTEAFF. CDR3 sequence (DNA): TGTGCCAGCAGCCCAGATTACTCAGGGGAATTTAACACTGAAGCTTTCTTT. Full variable domain (rest looked up from reference TRBV5-6 and TRBJ1-1): DAGVTQSPTHLIKTRGQQVTLRCSPKSGHDTVSWYQQALGQGPQFIFQYYEEEERQRGNFPDRFSGHQFPNYSSELNVNALLLGDSALYLCASSPDYSGEFNTEAFFGQGTRLTVV.

This clonotype was counted a few times. The chain employs TRBV2 and TRBJ2-7, with 10 positions matching TRBD1. Germline loops: CDR1 SNHLY, CDR2 FYNNEI. The CDR3 covers 15 residues. Trimming removed 6 bases from V and 5 bases from J; junction bases left unmatched: 10. As DNA, the CDR3 is TGTGCCAGCAGCCAACCGGGACAGGGGAACCACGAGCAGTACTTC. As protein: CASSQPGQGNHEQYF.